This TCR beta chain was observed in a study of T cells in Graves' hyperthyroidism and ophthalmopathy. Looking at the study overall: The initial diagnosis was the point when peripheral blood was collected, ahead of any treatment.

In this sample, this clonotype turned up many times. Antigen: not known. Authors of the study amplified TCR beta CDR3 regions from RNA transcripts. Primed by the HTBI set, a first-round RT-PCR was run on the TCR CDR3. TCRdb processed the multiplex PCR reads anew with MiXCR; each CDR3 protein has one entry. The sample lists about 640,000 distinct CDR3 sequences, around 21% occurring once. PBMCs were collected from a roughly 10 ml volume of fresh peripheral blood. Overall study results and limits: In the analysis, a 13 V-J model separated ophthalmopathy from stable hyperthyroidism.

CDR3 size: 15 residues. The ends were cut back, 5 bases at V and 2 bases at J, with 13 bases in the middle. Germline CDR1 and CDR2: SEHNR and FQNEAQ (reference sequence). Sample: blood. The origin of this receptor is a man aged 30 to 45 with Graves' ophthalmopathy. The J gene is TRBJ2-1, the V gene TRBV7-9; TRBD1 might be the D (6 bases). The CDR3 spells CASSPRQAPYNEQFF. The CDR3 nucleotides are TGTGCCAGCAGCCCCCGACAGGCACCCTACAATGAGCAGTTCTTC.